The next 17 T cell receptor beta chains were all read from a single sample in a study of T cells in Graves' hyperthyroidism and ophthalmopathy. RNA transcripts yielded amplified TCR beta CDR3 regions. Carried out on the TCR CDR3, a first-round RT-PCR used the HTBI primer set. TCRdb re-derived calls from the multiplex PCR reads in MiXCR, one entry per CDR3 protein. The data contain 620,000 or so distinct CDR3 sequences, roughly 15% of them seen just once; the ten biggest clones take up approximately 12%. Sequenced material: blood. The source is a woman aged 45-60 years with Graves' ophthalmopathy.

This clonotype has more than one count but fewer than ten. CDR3 amino acids: CATSTRDTNNYGYTF. For the CDR3, the DNA is TGTGCCACCAGTACCCGGGACACCAATAACTATGGCTACACCTTC. The V call is TRBV15, the J call TRBJ1-2, with D perhaps TRBD1 (6 bases). The CDR3 is 15 residues long. V lost 6 bases and J lost 1, with 15 bases in between. Germline CDR1 reads LNHNV; CDR2 reads YYDKDF (reference sequence).

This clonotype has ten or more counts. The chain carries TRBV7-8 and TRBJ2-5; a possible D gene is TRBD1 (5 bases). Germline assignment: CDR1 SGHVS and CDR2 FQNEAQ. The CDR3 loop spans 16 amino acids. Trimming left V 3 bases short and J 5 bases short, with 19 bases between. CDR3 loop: CASSLFRAAPGETQYF. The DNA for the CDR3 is TGTGCCAGCAGCTTGTTTAGGGCAGCCCCAGGGGAGACCCAGTACTTC.

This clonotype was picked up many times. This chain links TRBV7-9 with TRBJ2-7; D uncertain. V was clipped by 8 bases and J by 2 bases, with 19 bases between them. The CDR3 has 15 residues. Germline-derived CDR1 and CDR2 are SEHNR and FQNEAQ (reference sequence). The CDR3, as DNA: TGTGCCAGCGGCCCAAACCCAGACAAAACCTACGAGCAGTACTTC. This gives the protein CASGPNPDKTYEQYF. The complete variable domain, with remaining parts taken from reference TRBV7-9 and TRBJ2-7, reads DTGVSQNPRHKITKRGQNVTFRCDPISEHNRLYWYRQTLGQGPEFLTYFQNEAQLEKSRLLSDRFSAERPKGSFSTLEIQRTEQGDSAMYLCASGPNPDKTYEQYFGPGTRLTVT.

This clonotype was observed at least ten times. CDR3 amino acids: CASSLVPGTTYEQYF. The CDR3 coding sequence is TGTGCCAGCAGTTTAGTCCCAGGGACGACCTACGAGCAGTACTTC. The chain couples TRBV12-3 or TRBV12-4 to TRBJ2-7; D tentatively reads TRBD1 or TRBD2 (5 bases each). V was pared by 1 base and J by 2 bases, with 12 bases between. The CDR3 spans 15 residues.

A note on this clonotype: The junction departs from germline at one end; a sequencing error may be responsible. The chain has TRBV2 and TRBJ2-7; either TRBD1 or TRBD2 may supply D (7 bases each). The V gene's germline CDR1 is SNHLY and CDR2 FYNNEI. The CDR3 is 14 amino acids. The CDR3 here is CVSRGGGRRYEQYF. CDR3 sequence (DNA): TGTGTCAGCAGGGGGGGGGGCAGGCGCTACGAGCAGTACTTC.

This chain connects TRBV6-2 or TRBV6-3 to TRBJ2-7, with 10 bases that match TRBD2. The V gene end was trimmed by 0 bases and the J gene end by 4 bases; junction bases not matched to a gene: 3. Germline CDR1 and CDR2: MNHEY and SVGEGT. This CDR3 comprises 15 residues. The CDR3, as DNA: TGTGCCAGCAGTTACTCTAAACTAGCGGGATACGAGCAGTACTTC. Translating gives CASSYSKLAGYEQYF.

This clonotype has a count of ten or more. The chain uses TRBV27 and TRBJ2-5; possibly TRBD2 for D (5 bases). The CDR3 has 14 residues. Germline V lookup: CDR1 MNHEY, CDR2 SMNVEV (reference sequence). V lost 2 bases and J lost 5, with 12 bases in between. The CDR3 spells CASSLISQRETQYF. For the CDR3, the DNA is TGTGCCAGCAGTTTAATAAGTCAGCGGGAGACCCAGTACTTC.

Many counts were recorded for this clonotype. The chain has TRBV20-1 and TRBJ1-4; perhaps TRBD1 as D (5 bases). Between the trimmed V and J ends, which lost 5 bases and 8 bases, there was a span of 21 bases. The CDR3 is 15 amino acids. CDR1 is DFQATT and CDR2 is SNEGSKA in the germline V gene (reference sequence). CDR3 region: CSARRTSKGDEKLFF. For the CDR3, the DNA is TGCAGTGCTCGCCGGACCTCTAAAGGGGACGAAAAACTGTTTTTT.

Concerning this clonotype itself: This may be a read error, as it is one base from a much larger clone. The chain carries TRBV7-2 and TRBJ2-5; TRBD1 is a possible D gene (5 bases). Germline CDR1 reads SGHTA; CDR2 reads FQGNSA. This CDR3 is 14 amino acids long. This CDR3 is CASSLVARAETQCF. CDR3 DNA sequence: TGTGCCAGCAGCTTAGTGGCCAGGGCGGAGACCCAGTGCTTC.

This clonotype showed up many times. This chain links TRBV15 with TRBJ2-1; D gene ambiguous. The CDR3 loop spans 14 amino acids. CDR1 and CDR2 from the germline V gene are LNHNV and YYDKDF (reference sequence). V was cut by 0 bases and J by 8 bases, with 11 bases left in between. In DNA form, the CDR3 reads TGTGCCACCAGCAGAGATCTCATCACGGATGAGCAGTTCTTC. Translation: CATSRDLITDEQFF.

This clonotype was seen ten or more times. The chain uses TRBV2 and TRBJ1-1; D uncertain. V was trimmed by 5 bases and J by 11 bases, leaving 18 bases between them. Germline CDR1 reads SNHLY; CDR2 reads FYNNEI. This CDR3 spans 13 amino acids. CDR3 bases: TGTGCCAGCAGTCGCCCGGACCCTCATGATGCTTTCTTT. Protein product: CASSRPDPHDAFF.

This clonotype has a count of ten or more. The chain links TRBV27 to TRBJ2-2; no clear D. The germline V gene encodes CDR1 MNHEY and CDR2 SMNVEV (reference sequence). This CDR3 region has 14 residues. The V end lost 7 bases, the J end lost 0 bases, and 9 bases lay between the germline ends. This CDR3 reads CASKTHPNTGELFF. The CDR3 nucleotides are TGTGCCAGCAAAACCCACCCGAACACCGGGGAGCTGTTTTTT.

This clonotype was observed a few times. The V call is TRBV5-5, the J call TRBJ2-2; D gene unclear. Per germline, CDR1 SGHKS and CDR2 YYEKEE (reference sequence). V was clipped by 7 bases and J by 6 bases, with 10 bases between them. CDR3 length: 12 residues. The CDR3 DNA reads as TGTGCCAGCGGCATTATTCCCGGGGAGCTGTTTTTT. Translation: CASGIIPGELFF.

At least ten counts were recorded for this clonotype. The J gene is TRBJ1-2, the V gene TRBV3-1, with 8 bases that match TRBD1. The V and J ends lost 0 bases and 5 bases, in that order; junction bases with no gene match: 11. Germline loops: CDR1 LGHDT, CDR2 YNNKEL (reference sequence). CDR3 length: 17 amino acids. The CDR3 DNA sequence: TGTGCCAGCAGCCAAGAGCTTAGCAGGGGGCCTGGATATGGCTACACCTTC. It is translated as CASSQELSRGPGYGYTF.

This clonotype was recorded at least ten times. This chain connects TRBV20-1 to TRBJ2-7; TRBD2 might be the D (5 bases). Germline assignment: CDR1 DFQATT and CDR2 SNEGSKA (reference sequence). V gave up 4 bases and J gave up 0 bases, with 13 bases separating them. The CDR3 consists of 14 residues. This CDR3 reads CSATSARGSYEQYF. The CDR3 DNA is TGCAGTGCTACCTCCGCACGGGGCTCCTACGAGCAGTACTTC.

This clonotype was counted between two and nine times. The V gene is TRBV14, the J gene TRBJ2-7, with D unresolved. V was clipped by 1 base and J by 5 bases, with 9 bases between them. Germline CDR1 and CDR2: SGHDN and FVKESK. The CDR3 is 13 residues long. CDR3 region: CASSQGSPHEQYF. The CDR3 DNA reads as TGTGCCAGCAGCCAAGGGAGCCCCCACGAGCAGTACTTC.

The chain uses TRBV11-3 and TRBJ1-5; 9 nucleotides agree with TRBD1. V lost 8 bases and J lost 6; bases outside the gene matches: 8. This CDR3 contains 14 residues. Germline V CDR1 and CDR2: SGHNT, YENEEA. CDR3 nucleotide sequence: TGTGCCAGCGGCCACCGGGACAGGGTTCAGCCCCAGCATTTT. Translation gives CASGHRDRVQPQHF.